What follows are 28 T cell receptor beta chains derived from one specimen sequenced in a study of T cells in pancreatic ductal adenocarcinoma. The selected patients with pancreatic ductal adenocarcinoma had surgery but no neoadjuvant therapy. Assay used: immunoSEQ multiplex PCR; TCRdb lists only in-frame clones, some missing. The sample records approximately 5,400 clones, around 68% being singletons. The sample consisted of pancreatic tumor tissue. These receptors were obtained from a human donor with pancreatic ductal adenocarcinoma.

The chain's CDR3 is CASSPLRTGAGSGYTF. CDR3 in DNA: TGTGCCAGCTCACCACTCCGGACAGGGGCGGGTTCTGGCTACACCTTC. This chain links TRBV18 with TRBJ1-2; TRBD1 aligns across 9 bases. The CDR3 length is 16 residues. Germline loops: CDR1 KGHSH, CDR2 LQKENI. Trimming removed 1 base from V and 7 bases from J; junction bases left unmatched: 10.

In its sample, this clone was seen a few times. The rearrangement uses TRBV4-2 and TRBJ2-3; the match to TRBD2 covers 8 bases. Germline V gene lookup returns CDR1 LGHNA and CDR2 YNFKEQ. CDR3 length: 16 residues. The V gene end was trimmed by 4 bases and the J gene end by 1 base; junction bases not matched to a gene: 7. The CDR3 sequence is CASSPFRGGGTDTQYF. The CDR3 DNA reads TGTGCCAGCAGCCCTTTTCGGGGGGGCGGCACAGATACGCAGTATTTT.

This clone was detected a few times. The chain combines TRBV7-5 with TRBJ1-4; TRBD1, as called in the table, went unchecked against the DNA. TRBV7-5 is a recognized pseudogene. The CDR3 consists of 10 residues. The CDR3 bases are TGTGTCAGAAGCACCAGACAGGCCCTTTTT. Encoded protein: CVRSTRQALF.

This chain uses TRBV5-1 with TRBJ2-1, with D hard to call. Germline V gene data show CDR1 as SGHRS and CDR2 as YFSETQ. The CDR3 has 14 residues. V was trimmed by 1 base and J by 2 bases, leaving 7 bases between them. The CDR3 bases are TGCGCCAGCAGCTTGACCCAGGCCTACAATGAGCAGTTCTTC. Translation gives CASSLTQAYNEQFF.

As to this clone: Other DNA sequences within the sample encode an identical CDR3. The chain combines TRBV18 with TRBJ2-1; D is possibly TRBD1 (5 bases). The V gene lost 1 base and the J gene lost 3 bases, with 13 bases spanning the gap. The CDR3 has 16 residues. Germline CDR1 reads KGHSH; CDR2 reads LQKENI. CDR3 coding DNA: TGTGCCAGCTCACCACTTCAAGGGGCTTTCTACAATGAGCAGTTCTTC. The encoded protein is CASSPLQGAFYNEQFF.

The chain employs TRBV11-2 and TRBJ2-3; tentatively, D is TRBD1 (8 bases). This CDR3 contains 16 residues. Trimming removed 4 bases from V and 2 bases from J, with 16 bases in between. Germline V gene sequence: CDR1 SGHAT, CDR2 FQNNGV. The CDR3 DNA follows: TGTGCCAGCAGCTCAGGGGGCGGGGGTCCCACAGATACGCAGTATTTT. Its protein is CASSSGGGGPTDTQYF.

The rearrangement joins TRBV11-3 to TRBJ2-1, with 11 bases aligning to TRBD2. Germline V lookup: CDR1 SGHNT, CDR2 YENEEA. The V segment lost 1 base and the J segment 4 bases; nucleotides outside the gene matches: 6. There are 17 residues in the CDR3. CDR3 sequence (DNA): TGTGCCAGCAGCTTAGGTTTCGGGACTAGCGGTTACAATGAGCAGTTCTTC. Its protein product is CASSLGFGTSGYNEQFF. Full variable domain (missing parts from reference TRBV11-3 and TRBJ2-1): EAGVVQSPRYKIIEKKQPVAFWCNPISGHNTLYWYLQNLGQGPELLIRYENEEAVDDSQLPKDRFSAERLKGVDSTLKIQPAELGDSAVYLCASSLGFGTSGYNEQFFGPGTRLTVL.

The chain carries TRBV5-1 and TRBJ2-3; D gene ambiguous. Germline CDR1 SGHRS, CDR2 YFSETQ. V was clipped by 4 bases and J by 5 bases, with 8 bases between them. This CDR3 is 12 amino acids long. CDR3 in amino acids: CASSPSRDTQYF. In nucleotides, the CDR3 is TGCGCCAGCAGCCCTAGTAGAGATACGCAGTATTTT.

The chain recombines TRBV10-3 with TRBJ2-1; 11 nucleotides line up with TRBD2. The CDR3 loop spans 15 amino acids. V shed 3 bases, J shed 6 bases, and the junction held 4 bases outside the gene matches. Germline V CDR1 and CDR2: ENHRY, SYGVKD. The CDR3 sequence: CAISDGLAGGNEQFF. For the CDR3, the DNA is TGTGCCATCAGTGACGGGCTAGCGGGGGGCAATGAGCAGTTCTTC.

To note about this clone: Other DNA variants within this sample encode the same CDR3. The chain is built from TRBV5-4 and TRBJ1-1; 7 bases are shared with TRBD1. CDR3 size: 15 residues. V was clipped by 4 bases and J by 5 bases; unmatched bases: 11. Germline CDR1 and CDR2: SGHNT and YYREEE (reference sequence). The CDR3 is CASSRDSLTRTEAFF. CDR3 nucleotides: TGTGCCAGCAGCAGGGACAGTTTAACCAGGACTGAAGCTTTCTTT.

The DNA for the CDR3 is TGTGCCAGCAGCCCCCCCACAGGCTGGGACACTGAAGCTTTCTTT. It encodes CASSPPTGWDTEAFF. The rearrangement links TRBV11-2 to TRBJ1-1; D is possibly TRBD1 (5 bases). This CDR3 has 15 residues. Germline assignment: CDR1 SGHAT and CDR2 FQNNGV. The V end was cut by 5 bases, the J end by 3 bases, with 16 bases between.

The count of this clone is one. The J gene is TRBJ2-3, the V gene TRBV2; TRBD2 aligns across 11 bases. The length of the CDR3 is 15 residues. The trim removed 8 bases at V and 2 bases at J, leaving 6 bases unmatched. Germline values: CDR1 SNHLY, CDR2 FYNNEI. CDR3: CASGLAGGPTDTQYF. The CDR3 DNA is TGTGCCAGCGGTCTAGCGGGGGGCCCCACAGATACGCAGTATTTT.

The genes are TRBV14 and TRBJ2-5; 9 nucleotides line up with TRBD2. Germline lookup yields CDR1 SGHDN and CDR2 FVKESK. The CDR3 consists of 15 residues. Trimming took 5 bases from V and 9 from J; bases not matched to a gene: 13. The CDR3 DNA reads TGTGCCAGCAGCGGCGGGGGGGTCCTTTCAGGGGCCCAGTACTTC. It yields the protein CASSGGGVLSGAQYF.

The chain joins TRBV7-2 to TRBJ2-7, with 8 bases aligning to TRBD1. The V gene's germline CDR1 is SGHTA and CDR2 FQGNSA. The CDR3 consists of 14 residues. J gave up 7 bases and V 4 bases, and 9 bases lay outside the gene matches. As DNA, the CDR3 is TGTGCCAGCAGCTCCATTCAGGGGGCCGGAGAGCAGTACTTC. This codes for CASSSIQGAGEQYF. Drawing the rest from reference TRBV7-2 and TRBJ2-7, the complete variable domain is GAGVSQSPSNKVTEKGKDVELRCDPISGHTALYWYRQSLGQGLEFLIYFQGNSAPDKSGLPSDRFSAERTGGSVSTLTIQRTQQEDSAVYLCASSSIQGAGEQYFGPGTRLTVT.

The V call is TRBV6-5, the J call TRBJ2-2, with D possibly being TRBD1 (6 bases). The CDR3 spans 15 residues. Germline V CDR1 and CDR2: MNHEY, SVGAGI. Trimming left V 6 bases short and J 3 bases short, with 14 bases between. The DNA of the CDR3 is TGTGCCAGCAGCCCCGAGGGGGTATACACCGGGGAGCTGTTTTTT. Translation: CASSPEGVYTGELFF.

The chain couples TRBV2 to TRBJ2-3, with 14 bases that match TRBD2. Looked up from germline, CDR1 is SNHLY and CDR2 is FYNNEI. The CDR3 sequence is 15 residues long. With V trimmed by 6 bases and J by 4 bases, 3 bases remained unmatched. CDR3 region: CASRPGLAGADTQYF. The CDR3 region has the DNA TGTGCCAGCAGGCCGGGACTAGCGGGGGCAGATACGCAGTATTTT.

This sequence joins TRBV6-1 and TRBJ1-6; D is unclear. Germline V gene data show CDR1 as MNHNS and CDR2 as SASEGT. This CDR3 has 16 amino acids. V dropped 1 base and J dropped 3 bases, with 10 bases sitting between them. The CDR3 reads CASSEDEGNYNSPLHF. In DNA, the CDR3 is TGTGCCAGCAGTGAAGATGAGGGCAACTATAATTCACCCCTCCACTTT.

In DNA form, the CDR3 reads TGTGCCAGCAGCTTAACAGTCCCGGGGGATGAAGCTTTCTTT. Its translation: CASSLTVPGDEAFF. The rearrangement joins TRBV7-9 to TRBJ1-1; tentative D call: TRBD1 (5 bases). Between the trimmed V and J ends, which lost 2 bases and 7 bases, there was a span of 14 bases. Per the germline V gene, CDR1 is SEHNR and CDR2 is FQNEAQ (reference sequence). This CDR3 contains 14 residues.

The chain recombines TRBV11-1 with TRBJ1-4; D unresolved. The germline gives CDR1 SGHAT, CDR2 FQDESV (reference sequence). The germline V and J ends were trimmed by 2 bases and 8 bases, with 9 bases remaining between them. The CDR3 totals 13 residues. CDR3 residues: CASSLSLQEKLFF. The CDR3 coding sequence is TGTGCCAGCAGCTTAAGTTTACAGGAAAAACTGTTTTTT.

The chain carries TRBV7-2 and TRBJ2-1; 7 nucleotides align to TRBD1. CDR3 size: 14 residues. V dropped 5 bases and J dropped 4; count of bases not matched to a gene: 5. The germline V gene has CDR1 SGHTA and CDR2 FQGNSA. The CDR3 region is CASSLGTVYNEQFF. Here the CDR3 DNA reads TGTGCCAGCAGCCTCGGGACAGTTTACAATGAGCAGTTCTTC.

The CDR3 sequence is CASSLGGTGEETQYF. The CDR3 bases are TGTGCCAGCAGCTTGGGAGGGACAGGAGAGGAGACCCAGTACTTC. The chain has TRBV5-5 and TRBJ2-5, with 8 bases identical to TRBD1. The CDR3 consists of 15 residues. CDR1 and CDR2 (germline): SGHKS, YYEKEE (reference sequence). V dropped 0 bases and J dropped 5; count of bases not matched to a gene: 6.

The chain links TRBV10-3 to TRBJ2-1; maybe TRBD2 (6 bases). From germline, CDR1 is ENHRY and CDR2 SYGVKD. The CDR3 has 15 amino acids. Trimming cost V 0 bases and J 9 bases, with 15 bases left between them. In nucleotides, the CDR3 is TGTGCCATCAGTGAGTCCGCGGGGCGTAGGGCTGAGCAGTTCTTC. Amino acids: CAISESAGRRAEQFF.

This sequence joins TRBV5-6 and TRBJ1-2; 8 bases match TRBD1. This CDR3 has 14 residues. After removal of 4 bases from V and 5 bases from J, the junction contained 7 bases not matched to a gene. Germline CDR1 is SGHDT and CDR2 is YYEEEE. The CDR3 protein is CASSPGGVGYGYTF. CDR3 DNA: TGTGCCAGCAGCCCAGGGGGCGTGGGGTATGGCTACACCTTC.

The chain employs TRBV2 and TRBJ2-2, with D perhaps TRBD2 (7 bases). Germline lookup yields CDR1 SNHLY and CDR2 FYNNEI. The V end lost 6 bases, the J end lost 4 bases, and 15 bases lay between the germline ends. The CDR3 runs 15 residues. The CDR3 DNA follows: TGTGCCAGCAGGGGATTAGGGGGGGGCACCGGGGAGCTGTTTTTT. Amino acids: CASRGLGGGTGELFF.

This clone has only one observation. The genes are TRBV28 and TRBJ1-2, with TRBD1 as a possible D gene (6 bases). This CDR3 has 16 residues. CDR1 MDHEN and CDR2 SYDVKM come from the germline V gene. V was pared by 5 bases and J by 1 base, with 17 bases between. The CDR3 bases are TGTGCCAGCAGTGGGGCCGGGACAAGCCTTAACTATGGCTACACCTTC. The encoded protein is CASSGAGTSLNYGYTF.

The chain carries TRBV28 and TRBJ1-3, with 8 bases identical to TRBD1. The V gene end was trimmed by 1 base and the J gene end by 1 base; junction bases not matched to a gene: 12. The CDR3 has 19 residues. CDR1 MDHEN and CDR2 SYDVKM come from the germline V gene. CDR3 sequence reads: CASSLYRGTGGRSGNTIYF. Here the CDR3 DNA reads TGTGCCAGCAGTTTATATAGGGGAACAGGGGGTAGGTCTGGAAACACCATATATTTT.

The CDR3 nucleotides read TGTGCCAGCAGTTTGGACAGAGGAACGGAGCAGTACTTC. Residues: CASSLDRGTEQYF. The rearrangement links TRBV28 to TRBJ2-7, with D possibly being TRBD1 (6 bases). The V gene's germline CDR1 is MDHEN and CDR2 SYDVKM. The V end was cut by 3 bases, the J end by 7 bases, with 13 bases between. The CDR3 totals 13 residues.

The CDR3 loop is CASSGHRGYTEAFF. Here the CDR3 DNA reads TGTGCCAGCAGTGGCCACAGGGGGTATACTGAAGCTTTCTTT. The gene calls are TRBV2 and TRBJ1-1, with 8 nucleotides matching TRBD1. With 4 bases clipped from V and 5 bases from J, the junction kept 6 bases outside the gene matches. The CDR3 has 14 amino acids. The germline V gene encodes CDR1 SNHLY and CDR2 FYNNEI. The entire variable domain, with the rest obtained from reference TRBV2 and TRBJ1-1, is as follows: EPEVTQTPSHQVTQMGQEVILRCVPISNHLYFYWYRQILGQKVEFLVSFYNNEISEKSEIFDDQFSVERPDGSNFTLKIRSTKLEDSAMYFCASSGHRGYTEAFFGQGTRLTVV.